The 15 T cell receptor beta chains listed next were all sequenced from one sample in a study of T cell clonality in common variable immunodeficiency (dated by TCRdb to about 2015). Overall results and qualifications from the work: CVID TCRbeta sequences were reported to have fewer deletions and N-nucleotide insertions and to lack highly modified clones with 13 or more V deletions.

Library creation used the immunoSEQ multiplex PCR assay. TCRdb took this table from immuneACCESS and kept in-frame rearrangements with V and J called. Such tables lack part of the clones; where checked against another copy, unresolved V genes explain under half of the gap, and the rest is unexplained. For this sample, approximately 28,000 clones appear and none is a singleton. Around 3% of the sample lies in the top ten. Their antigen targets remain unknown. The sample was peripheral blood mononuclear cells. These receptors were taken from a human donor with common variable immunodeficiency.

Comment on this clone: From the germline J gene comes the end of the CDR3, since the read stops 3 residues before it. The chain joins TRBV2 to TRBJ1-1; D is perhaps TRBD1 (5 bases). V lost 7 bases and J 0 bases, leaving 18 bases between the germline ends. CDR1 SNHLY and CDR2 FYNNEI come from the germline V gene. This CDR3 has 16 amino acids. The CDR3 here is CASTSDISMLNTEAFF. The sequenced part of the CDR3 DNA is TGTGCCAGCACCTCGGACATATCCATGTTGAACACTGAA.

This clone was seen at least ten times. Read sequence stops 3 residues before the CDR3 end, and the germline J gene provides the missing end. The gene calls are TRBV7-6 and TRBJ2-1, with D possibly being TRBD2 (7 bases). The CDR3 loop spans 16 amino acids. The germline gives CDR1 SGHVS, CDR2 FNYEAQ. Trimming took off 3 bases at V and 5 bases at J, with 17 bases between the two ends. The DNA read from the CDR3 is TGTGCCAGCAGCTTGGGAGGGGGAGGGCCCAACAATGAG. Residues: CASSLGGGGPNNE. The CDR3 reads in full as CASSLGGGGPNNEQFF.

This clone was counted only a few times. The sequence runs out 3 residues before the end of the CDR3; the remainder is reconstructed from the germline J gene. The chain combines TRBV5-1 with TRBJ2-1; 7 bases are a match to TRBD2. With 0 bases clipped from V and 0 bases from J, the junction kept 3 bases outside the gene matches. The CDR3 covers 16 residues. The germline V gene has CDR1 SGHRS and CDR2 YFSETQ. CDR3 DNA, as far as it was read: TGCGCCAGCAGCTTGGCCGGGGGGTCCTCCTACAATGAG. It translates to CASSLAGGSSYNE. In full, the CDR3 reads CASSLAGGSSYNEQFF.

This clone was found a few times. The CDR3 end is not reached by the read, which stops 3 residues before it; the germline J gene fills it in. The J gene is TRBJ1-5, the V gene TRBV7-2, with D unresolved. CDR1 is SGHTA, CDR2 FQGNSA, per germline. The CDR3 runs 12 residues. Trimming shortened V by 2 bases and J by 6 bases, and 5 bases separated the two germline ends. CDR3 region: CASSLMAQPQHF. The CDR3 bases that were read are TGTGCCAGCAGCTTAATGGCTCAGCCC.

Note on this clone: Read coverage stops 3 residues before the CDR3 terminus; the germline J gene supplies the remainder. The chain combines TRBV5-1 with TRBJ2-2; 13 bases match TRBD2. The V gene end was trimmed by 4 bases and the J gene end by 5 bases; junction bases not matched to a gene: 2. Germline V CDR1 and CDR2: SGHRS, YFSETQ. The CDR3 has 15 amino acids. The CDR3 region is CASSQGLAGTGELFF. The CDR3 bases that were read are TGCGCCAGCAGCCAGGGACTAGCGGGAACCGGGGAG.

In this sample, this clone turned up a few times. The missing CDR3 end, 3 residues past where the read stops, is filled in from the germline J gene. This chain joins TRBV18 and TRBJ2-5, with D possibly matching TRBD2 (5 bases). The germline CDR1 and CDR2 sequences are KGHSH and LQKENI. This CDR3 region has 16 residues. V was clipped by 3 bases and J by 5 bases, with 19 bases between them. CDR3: CASSPERRTRGETQYF. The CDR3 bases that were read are TGTGCCAGCTCACCGGAGCGGCGGACCAGAGGGGAGACC.

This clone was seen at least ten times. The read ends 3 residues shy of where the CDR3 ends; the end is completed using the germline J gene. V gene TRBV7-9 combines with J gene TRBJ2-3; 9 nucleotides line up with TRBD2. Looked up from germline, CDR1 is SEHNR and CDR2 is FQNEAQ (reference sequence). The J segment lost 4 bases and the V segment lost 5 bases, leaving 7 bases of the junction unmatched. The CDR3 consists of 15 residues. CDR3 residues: CASSPGTSSADTQYF. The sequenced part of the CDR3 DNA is TGTGCCAGCAGCCCCGGGACTAGCTCGGCAGATACG.

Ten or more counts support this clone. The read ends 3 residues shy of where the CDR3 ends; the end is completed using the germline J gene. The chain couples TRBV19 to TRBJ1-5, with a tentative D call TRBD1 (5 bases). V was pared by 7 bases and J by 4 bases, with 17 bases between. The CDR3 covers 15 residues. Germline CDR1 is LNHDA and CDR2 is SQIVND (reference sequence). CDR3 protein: CASTIRGRENQPQHF. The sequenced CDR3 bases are TGTGCCAGTACCATACGGGGGAGAGAGAATCAGCCC.

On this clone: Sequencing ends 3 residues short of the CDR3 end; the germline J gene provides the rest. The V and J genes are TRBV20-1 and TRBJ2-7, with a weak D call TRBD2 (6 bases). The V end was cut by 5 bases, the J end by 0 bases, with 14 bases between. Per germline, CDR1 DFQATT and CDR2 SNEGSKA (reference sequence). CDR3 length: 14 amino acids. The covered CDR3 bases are TGCAGTGCTTTCACGGTAGCGGACTCCTACGAG. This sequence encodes CSAFTVADSYE. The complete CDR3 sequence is CSAFTVADSYEQYF.

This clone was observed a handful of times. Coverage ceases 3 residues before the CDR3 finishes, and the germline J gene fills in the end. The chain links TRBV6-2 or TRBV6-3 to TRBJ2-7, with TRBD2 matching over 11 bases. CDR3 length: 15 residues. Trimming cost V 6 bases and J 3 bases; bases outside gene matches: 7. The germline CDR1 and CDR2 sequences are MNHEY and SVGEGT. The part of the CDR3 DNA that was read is TGTGCCAGCAGGCAGGCCGGGACTAGCGGCTACGAG. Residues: CASRQAGTSGYE. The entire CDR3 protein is CASRQAGTSGYEQYF.

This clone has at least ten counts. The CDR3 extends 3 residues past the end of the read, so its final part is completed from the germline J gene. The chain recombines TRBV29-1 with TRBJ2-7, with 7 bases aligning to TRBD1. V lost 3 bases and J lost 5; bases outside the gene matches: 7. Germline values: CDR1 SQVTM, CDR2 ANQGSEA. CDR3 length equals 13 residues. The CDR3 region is CSVDIFGTDEQYF. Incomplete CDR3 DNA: TGCAGCGTTGATATCTTTGGGACAGACGAG.

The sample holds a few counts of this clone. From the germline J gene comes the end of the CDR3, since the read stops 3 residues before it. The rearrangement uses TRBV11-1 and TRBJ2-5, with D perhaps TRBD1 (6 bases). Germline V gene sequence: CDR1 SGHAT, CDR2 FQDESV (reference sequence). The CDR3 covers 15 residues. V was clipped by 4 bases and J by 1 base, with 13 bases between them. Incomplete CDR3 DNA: TGTGCCAGCAGCTCAGTCCGGGACATCCAAGAGACC. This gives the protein CASSSVRDIQET. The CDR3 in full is CASSSVRDIQETQYF.

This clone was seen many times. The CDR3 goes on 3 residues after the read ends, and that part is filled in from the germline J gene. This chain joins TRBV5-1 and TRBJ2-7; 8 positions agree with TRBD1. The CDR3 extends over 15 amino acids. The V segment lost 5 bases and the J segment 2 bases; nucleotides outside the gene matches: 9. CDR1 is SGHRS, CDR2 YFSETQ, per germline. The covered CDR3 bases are TGCGCCAGCAGTTTGTGGACAGGGAAAACCTACGAG. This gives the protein CASSLWTGKTYE. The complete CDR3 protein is CASSLWTGKTYEQYF.

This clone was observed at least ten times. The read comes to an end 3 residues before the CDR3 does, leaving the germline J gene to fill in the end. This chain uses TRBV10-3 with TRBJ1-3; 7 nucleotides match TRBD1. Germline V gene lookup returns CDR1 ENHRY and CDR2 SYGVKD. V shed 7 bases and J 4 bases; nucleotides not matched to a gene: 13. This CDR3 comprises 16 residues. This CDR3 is CAITQGEVGRGNTIYF. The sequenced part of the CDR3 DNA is TGTGCCATCACCCAGGGGGAGGTTGGAAGGGGAAACACC.

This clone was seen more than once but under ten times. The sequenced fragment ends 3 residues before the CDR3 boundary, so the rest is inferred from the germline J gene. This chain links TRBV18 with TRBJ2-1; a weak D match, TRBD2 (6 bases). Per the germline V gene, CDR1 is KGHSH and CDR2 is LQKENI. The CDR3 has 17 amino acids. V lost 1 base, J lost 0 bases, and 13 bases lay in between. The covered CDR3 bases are TGTGCCAGCTCACCACAGCTAGCGAGGAGCTCCTACAATGAG. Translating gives CASSPQLARSSYNE. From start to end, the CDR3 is CASSPQLARSSYNEQFF.